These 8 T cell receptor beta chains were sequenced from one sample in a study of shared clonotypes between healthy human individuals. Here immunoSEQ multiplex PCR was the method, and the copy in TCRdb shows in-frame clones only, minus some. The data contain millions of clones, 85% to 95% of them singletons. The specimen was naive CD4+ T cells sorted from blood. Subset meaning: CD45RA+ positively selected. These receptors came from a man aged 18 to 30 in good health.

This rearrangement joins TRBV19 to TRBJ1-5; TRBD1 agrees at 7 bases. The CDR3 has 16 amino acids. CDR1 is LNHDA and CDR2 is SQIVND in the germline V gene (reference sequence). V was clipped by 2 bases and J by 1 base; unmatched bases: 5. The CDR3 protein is CASSITGQRSNQPQHF. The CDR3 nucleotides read TGTGCCAGTAGTATAACGGGACAGAGGAGCAATCAGCCCCAGCATTTT.

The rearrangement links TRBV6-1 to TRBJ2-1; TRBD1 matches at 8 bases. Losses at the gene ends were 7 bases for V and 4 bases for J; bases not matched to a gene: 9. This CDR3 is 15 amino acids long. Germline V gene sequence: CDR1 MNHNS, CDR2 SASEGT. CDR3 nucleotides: TGTGCCAGCAATGGGGACAGGAAGACTTACAATGAGCAGTTCTTC. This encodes CASNGDRKTYNEQFF.

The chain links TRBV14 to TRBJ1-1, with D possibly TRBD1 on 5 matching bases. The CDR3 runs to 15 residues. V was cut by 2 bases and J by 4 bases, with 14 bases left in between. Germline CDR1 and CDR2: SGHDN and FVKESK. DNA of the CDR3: TGTGCCAGCAGCCAACATCAGGGTAAGGGCACTGAAGCTTTCTTT. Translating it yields CASSQHQGKGTEAFF.

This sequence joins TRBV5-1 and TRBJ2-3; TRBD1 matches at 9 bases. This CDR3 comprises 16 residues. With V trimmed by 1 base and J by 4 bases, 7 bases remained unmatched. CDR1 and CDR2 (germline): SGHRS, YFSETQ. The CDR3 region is CASSLLVTGGADTQYF. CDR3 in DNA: TGCGCCAGCAGCTTGCTTGTGACAGGGGGAGCAGATACGCAGTATTTT.

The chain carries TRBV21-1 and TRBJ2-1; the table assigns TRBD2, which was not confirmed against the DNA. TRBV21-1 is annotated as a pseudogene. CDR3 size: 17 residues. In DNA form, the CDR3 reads TGTGCCAGCAGCAAAGGGTCCACTAGCCGAGTCTTGAATGAGCAGTTCTTC. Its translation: CASSKGSTSRVLNEQFF.

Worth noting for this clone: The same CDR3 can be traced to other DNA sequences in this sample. The CDR3 DNA sequence: TGTGCCAGCTCACCGACTCAGAACACTGAAGCTTTCTTT. Translation gives CASSPTQNTEAFF. The chain carries TRBV18 and TRBJ1-1; D gene uncertain. The length of the CDR3 is 13 residues. V was pared by 3 bases and J by 1 base, with 6 bases between. From germline, CDR1 is KGHSH and CDR2 LQKENI.

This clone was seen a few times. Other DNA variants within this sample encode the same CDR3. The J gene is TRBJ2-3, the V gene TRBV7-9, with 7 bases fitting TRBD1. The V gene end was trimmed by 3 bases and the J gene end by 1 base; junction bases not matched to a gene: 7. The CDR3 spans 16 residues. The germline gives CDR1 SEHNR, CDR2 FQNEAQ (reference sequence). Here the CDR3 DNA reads TGTGCCAGCAGCTTCGGGGACAGTGGAGGCACAGATACGCAGTATTTT. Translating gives CASSFGDSGGTDTQYF.

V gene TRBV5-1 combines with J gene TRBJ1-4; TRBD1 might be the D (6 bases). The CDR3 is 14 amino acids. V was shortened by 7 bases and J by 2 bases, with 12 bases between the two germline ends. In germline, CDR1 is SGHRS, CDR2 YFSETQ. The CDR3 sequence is CASASGVTNEKLFF. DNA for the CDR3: TGCGCCAGCGCATCAGGGGTCACTAATGAAAAACTGTTTTTT.